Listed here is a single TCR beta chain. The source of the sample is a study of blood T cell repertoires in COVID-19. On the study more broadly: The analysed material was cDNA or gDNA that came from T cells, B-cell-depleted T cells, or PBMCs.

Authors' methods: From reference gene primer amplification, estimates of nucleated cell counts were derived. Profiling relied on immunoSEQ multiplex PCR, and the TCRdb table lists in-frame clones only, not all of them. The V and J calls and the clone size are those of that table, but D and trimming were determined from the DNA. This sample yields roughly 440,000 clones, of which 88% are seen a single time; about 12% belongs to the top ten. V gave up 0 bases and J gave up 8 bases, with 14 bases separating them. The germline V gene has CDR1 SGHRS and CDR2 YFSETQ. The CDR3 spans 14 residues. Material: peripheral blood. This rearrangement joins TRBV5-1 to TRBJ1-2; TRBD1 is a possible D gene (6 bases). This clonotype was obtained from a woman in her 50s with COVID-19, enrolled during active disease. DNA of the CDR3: TGCGCCAGCAGCTTGGCTCCCAGGGGCTTAGGCTACACCTTC. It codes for CASSLAPRGLGYTF.